This TCR beta chain was recorded in a study of blood T cells in healthy people across ages. Next came a second PCR, run for about 6 to 12 cycles, which used a sample-barcoded 5' primer along with a J-beta primer mix. Via MiXCR, TCRdb re-called the 5' RACE reads, giving one row per CDR3 protein. Among just over 1 million distinct CDR3 sequences listed, 40% to 45% were seen once. CDR3 size: 15 residues. After removal of 3 bases from V and 5 bases from J, the junction contained 8 bases not matched to a gene. The receptor comes from an older woman in good health. This chain links TRBV12-3 or TRBV12-4 with TRBJ1-2; 8 bases agree with TRBD1. The sequenced material came from blood. Here the CDR3 reads CASSFLWDRTYGYTF. Here the CDR3 DNA reads TGTGCCAGCAGTTTTCTTTGGGACAGGACTTATGGCTACACCTTC.